The rows below give T cell receptor beta chains drawn from one sample of a study of shared clonotypes between healthy human individuals. The data were produced by immunoSEQ multiplex PCR, yet TCRdb's version contains in-frame clones alone and is incomplete. Of about 2.2 million clones in the sample, 85% to 95% were seen once. The sample consisted of naive CD8+ T cells from PBMCs. The receptors come from a man in his late teens or twenties in good health. Some clones in this sample may be carry-over from other donors' samples. Each CDR3 is given with its conserved first and last residue. A D gene is named only where the DNA matches it firmly.

D	V	J	DNA	CDR3
-	TRBV27	TRBJ2-7	TGTGCCAGCAGTTGGGGGGGGCGCTACGAGCAGTACTTC	CASSWGGRYEQYF
TRBD2	TRBV27	TRBJ2-3	TGTGCCAGCAGTTTAAGGGGAGGGGCGACCACAGATACGCAGTATTTT	CASSLRGGATTDTQYF
-	TRBV28	TRBJ1-1	TGTGCCAGCAGTTTCGGCGAGATGAACACTGAAGCTTTCTTT	CASSFGEMNTEAFF
-	TRBV5-5	TRBJ2-7	TGTGCCAGCAGCTTGCCGTCCTACGAGCAGTACTTC	CASSLPSYEQYF
-	TRBV7-9	TRBJ2-5	TGTGCCAGCAGCTTTTATAATGAGGGAAACGAGACCCAGTACTTC	CASSFYNEGNETQYF
TRBD1	TRBV13	TRBJ1-2	TGTGCCAGCAGCTTAACCGCCGGGACAGGGGGCGGTCATGGCTACACCTTC	CASSLTAGTGGGHGYTF
-	TRBV28	TRBJ2-1	TGTGCCAGCAGCCCATACTTGGAGCAGTTCTTC	CASSPYLEQFF
-	TRBV28	TRBJ2-7	TGTGCCAGCAGTTTAATTAGGGGTTACGAGCAGTACTTC	CASSLIRGYEQYF
-	TRBV27	TRBJ2-3	TGTGCCAGCACCTCCCCACACACAGATACGCAGTATTTT	CASTSPHTDTQYF
-	TRBV6-5	TRBJ1-1	TGTGCCAGCAGTTACTCCGGGCGCACTGAAGCTTTCTTT	CASSYSGRTEAFF
TRBD1	TRBV7-9	TRBJ1-5	TGTGCCAGCAGTACGGACAGGGGAAGCAATCAGCCCCAGCATTTT	CASSTDRGSNQPQHF
-	TRBV27	TRBJ2-7	TGTGCCAGCGGCCTTCGGGGCGTCAATTACGAGCAGTACTTC	CASGLRGVNYEQYF
-	TRBV6-5	TRBJ2-1	TGTGCCAGCAGTTACGGAGACAGTTACAATGAGCAGTTCTTC	CASSYGDSYNEQFF
-	TRBV19	TRBJ1-4	TGTGCCAGTAGGGATTTACAGGGACCTAATGAAAAACTGTTTTTT	CASRDLQGPNEKLFF
-	TRBV9	TRBJ2-1	TGTGCCAGCAGCTCAACGTGGAGCCCCCCGGCCAATGAGCAGTTCTTC	CASSSTWSPPANEQFF